Listed below are T cell receptor beta chains from one sample, sequenced in a study of T cell clonotyping in hematopoietic cell transplantation. Using immunoSEQ multiplex PCR, the repertoire was profiled, and TCRdb retains in-frame clones only, with some absent. The sample holds 25,000 to 30,000 clones, roughly 91% seen once. This specimen was peripheral blood mononuclear cells, taken before stem cell transplant. The receptors were sampled from a man aged 50-59 years with acute myeloid leukemia. Some clones in this sample may be carry-over from other donors' samples. Each CDR3 is given without its conserved first and last residue.

v_gene,j_gene,CDR3aa
TRBV7-2,TRBJ1-5,ASSHDRGHSQPQH
TRBV4-1,TRBJ1-4,ASSPAGTPTTNEKLF
TRBV7-2,TRBJ1-1,ASSTGRLGSIGPEAF
TRBV21-1,TRBJ1-1,ASSKAVTTMNTEAF
TRBV18,TRBJ2-7,ASSAGDEQY
TRBV28,TRBJ2-7,ASRGGGSSYEQY
TRBV5-1,TRBJ1-1,ASSLATGGGTEAF
TRBV5-1,TRBJ2-3,ASSWGTSGSTDTQY
TRBV28,TRBJ1-3,ASSLFLGNTIY
TRBV27,TRBJ2-7,ASSLYGGSGLPYEQY
TRBV19,TRBJ1-1,ASSNWTEGYMNTEAF
TRBV11-2,TRBJ2-3,ASSWDSQADTQY
TRBV7-9,TRBJ2-2,ASSLARLAGKNTGELF
TRBV11-3,TRBJ2-2,ASSYYGQGAGSNTGELF
TRBV2,TRBJ1-5,ASSVTGDQPQH
TRBV28,TRBJ1-5,ASSLGSGVQPQH
TRBV5-8,TRBJ2-7,ASSRTGTRYEQY
TRBV6-6,TRBJ2-7,ASNKNGAGLSYEQY
TRBV19,TRBJ1-1,ASLGGRARTNTEAF
TRBV30,TRBJ1-5,AWSRGQEQPQH
TRBV5-6,TRBJ2-2,ASSLDLGGTGELF
TRBV11-3,TRBJ2-3,ASSQNTDTQY
TRBV10-3,TRBJ2-7,AISESFSGLFSYEQY
TRBV11-2,TRBJ1-5,ASSDRLGQPQH
TRBV27,TRBJ2-7,ASRRGLGGYYEQY
TRBV19,TRBJ2-2,ASSQTGAVGELF
TRBV4-3,TRBJ2-6,ASSPTRGANVLT
TRBV2,TRBJ2-3,AEGGGPGTDTQY
TRBV7-6,TRBJ2-1,ASSLDGYGEQF
TRBV7-9,TRBJ2-5,ASSRGGGEETQY
TRBV6-5,TRBJ2-7,ASRETHNYEQY
TRBV7-7,TRBJ2-5,ASSPAGSPVQETQY
TRBV19,TRBJ1-5,ASSPGTGEVGQPQH
TRBV7-2,TRBJ2-1,ASSSSGDSYNEQF
TRBV7-9,TRBJ2-7,ASSSQGFYEQY
TRBV7-9,TRBJ1-2,ASSLGEFLFT
TRBV5-5,TRBJ2-3,ASSPRPTGQSTDTQY
TRBV21-1,TRBJ1-1,ASSKRAEGSTEAF
TRBV7-9,TRBJ1-2,ASTRRGVDYGYT
TRBV30,TRBJ2-3,AWRGDRGRNTQY
TRBV6-5,TRBJ2-1,ASSSLTGEQF
TRBV28,TRBJ2-7,ASRLAVTYEQY
TRBV5-6,TRBJ1-1,ASSLPGELNTEAF
TRBV28,TRBJ1-3,ASFRAGGVTGNTIY
TRBV19,TRBJ1-4,ASSIRSGEKLF
TRBV9,TRBJ2-7,ASSPRDPPYEQY
TRBV5-4,TRBJ1-3,ASSLDAGAGNTIY
TRBV27,TRBJ1-2,ASSLGPDRGNGYT
TRBV2,TRBJ1-6,ASGGRSPLH
TRBV5-4,TRBJ2-2,ASSSGGRAGTGELF
TRBV6-5,TRBJ1-1,ASSPDGVSWTEAF
TRBV28,TRBJ2-3,ASSLDTQY
TRBV11-2,TRBJ2-4,ASSFPGLVGNIQY
TRBV7-2,TRBJ2-7,ASSFQGDEQY